This entry features one TCR beta chain sequence. The data are from a study of blood T cells in healthy people across ages. J lost 4 bases, V lost 3 bases, and 6 bases had no gene match. CDR1 is DFQATT, CDR2 SNEGSKA, per germline (reference sequence). The CDR3 runs 14 residues. Using a J-beta primer mix together with a sample-barcoded 5' primer, a second PCR was run for roughly 7 to 12 cycles. Every single cDNA molecule received a tag from a template-switch adaptor with 12 random nucleotides. MiXCR, run by TCRdb on the 5' RACE reads, gives a single entry per CDR3 protein. The profile shows some 1.5 million distinct CDR3 sequences, roughly 27% of them singletons.

The rearrangement joins TRBV20-1 to TRBJ2-3; TRBD1 matches 8 bases. The sequence was obtained from a woman between 25 and 40 years old in good health. Sample: blood. The CDR3 DNA is TGCAGTGCTAGGTCGACAGGGGCACCAGATACGCAGTATTTT. Protein: CSARSTGAPDTQYF.